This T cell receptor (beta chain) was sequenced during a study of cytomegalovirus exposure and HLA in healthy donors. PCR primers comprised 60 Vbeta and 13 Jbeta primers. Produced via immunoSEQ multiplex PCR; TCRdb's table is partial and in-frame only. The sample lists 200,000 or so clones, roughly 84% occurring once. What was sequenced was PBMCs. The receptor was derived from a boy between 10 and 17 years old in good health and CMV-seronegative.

The CDR3 nucleotides read TGTGCCTGGGGGCGCATTGCGAACACTGAAGCTTTCTTT. This gives the protein CAWGRIANTEAFF. This rearrangement joins TRBV30 to TRBJ1-1; D is ambiguous. Trimming pared 5 bases from V and 1 base from J, leaving 11 bases between. There are 13 residues in the CDR3. The germline V gene encodes CDR1 GTSNPN and CDR2 SVGIG (reference sequence).